This T cell receptor (beta chain) was retrieved from a study of T cells after yellow fever vaccination. About the research overall: Where fractions had low cell numbers, libraries were prepared from them with the SMART-Seq v4 Ultra Low Input RNA kit. Points from the study as a whole: Secondary responses were weaker yet peaked faster, day 5 versus 15. Boosting was followed by the reappearance of most primary-vaccination clones (roughly 95% CD4, about 88% CD8).

In making TCR cDNA, 5'RACE template switching added a universal primer site and UMIs to it. TCRdb itself ran the 5' RACE reads through MiXCR, one entry per CDR3 protein. The data hold just under 600,000 distinct CDR3 sequences, with approximately 15% observed a single time. There are many counts of this clonotype. Antigen specificity is unknown. Sequenced material: PBMCs, taken on the day of the yellow fever booster vaccination. The sequence was obtained from a man aged 25 to 45 who received the YFV17D yellow fever vaccine.

The chain's CDR3 is CASSLGWRAEAFF. CDR3 sequence (DNA): TGTGCCAGCAGCCTGGGGTGGAGGGCTGAAGCTTTCTTT. V gene TRBV12-3 or TRBV12-4 combines with J gene TRBJ1-1; D unclear. The CDR3 is 13 amino acids. The ends were cut back, 6 bases at V and 6 bases at J, with 14 bases in the middle.